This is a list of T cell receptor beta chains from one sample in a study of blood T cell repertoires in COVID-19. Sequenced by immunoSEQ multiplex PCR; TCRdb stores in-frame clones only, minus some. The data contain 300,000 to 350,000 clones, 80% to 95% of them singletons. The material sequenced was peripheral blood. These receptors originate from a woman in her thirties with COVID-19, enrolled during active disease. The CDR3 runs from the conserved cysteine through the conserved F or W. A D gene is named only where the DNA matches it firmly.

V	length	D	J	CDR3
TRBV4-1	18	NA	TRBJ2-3	CASSLPQGAGSIQDTQYF
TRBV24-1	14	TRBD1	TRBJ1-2	CATSEGQGADGYTF
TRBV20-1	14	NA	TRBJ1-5	CSASRTAGNQPQHF
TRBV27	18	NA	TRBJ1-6	CASSLYFEGSSYNSPLHF
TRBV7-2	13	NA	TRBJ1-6	CASSFGGGSPLHF
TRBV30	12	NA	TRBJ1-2	CAWSVARLGYTF
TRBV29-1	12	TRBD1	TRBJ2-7	CSVVTGTYEQYF
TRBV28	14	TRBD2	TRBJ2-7	CASSSLAGGLEQYF
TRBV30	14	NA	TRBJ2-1	CASNPHGSYNEQFF
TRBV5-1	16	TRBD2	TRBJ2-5	CASTLALAGATGTQYF
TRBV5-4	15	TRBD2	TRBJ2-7	CASSSMTSGTYEQYF
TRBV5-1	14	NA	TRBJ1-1	CASSLLSDYTEAFF
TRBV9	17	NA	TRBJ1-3	CASSAIALPTSGNTIYF
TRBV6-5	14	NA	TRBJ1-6	CASTRRGGNSPLHF
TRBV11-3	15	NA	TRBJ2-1	CASSLDSKPYNEQFF